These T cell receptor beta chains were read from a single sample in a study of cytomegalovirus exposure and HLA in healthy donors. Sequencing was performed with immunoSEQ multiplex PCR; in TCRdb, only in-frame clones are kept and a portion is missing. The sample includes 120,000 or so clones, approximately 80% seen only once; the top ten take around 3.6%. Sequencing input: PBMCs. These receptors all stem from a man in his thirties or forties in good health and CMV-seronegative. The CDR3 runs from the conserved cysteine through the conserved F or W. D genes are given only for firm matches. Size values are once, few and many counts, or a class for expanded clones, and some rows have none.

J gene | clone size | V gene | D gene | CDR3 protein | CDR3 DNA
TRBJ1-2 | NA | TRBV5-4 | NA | CASSLATGPDGYTF | TGTGCCAGCAGCTTGGCTACAGGGCCGGATGGCTACACCTTC
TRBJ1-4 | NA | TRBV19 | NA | CASSNRASNEKLFF | TGTGCCAGTAGTAACAGGGCGAGTAATGAAAAACTGTTTTTT
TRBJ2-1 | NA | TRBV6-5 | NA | CASSYSGQTSRDEQFF | TGTGCCAGCAGTTACTCGGGGCAGACCTCTAGGGATGAGCAGTTCTTC
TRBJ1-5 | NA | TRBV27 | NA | CASRFGGGYSNQPQHF | TGTGCCAGCAGATTTGGGGGGGGATATAGCAATCAGCCCCAGCATTTT
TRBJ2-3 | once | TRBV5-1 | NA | CASSGLGGPGDTQYF | TGCGCCAGCAGCGGCCTCGGGGGGCCTGGAGATACGCAGTATTTT
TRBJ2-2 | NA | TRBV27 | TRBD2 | CASSSPYLAGGRTGELFF | TGTGCCAGCAGTTCACCCTATCTAGCGGGAGGTCGAACCGGGGAGCTGTTTTTT
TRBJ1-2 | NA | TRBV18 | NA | CASSPGGGDYGYTF | TGTGCCAGCTCACCAGGGGGCGGTGACTATGGCTACACCTTC
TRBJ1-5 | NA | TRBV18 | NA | CASSMQRNQPQHF | TGTGCCAGCTCAATGCAGAGGAATCAGCCCCAGCATTTT
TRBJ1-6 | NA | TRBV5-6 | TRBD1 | CASSLWTGPNSPLHF | TGTGCCAGCAGCTTGTGGACAGGGCCTAATTCACCCCTCCACTTT
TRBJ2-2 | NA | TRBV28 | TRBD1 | CASSFNDRVTGELFF | TGTGCCAGCAGTTTCAATGACAGGGTCACCGGGGAGCTGTTTTTT
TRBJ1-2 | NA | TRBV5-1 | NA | CASSSGEYGYTF | TGCGCCAGCAGCTCCGGGGAGTATGGCTACACCTTC
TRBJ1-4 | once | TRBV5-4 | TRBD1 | CASSPGQGAATNEKLFF | TGTGCCAGCAGTCCCGGGCAGGGGGCCGCAACTAATGAAAAACTGTTTTTT
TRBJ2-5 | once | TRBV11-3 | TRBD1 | CASSLGGLGTGRHQETQYF | TGTGCCAGCAGCTTAGGAGGCCTCGGGACAGGGAGACACCAAGAGACCCAGTACTTC
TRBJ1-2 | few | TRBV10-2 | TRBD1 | CASSESHRGGGYTF | TGCGCCAGCAGTGAGTCTCACAGGGGTGGTGGCTACACCTTC
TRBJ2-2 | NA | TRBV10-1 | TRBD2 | CASSPGGGQGTNTGELFF | TGCGCCAGCAGCCCCGGCGGGGGGCAGGGGACGAACACCGGGGAGCTGTTTTTT
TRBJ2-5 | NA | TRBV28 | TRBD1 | CASSLTGIKTGTDLKGAFETQYF | TGTGCCAGCAGTTTAACGGGAATAAAAACCGGGACAGATTTGAAAGGGGCCTTCGAGACCCAGTACTTC
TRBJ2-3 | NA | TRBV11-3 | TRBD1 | CASSLGQGASDTQYF | TGTGCCAGCAGCTTAGGGCAGGGGGCATCAGATACGCAGTATTTT
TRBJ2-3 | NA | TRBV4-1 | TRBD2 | CASSQDRGGGETAQYF | TGCGCCAGCAGCCAAGATCGCGGCGGGGGGGAAACGGCGCAGTATTTT
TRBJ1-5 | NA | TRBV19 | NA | CASSPQGFNQPQHF | TGTGCCAGTAGTCCGCAGGGGTTCAATCAGCCCCAGCATTTT
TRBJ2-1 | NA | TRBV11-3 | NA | CASSLRGMNEQFF | TGTGCCAGCAGCCTCAGAGGGATGAATGAGCAGTTCTTC
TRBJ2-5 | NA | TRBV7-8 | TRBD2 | CASTSFGGGETQYF | TGTGCCAGCACCTCCTTCGGGGGAGGGGAGACCCAGTACTTC
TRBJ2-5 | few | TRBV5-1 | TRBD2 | CASKASLAVQGETQYF | TGCGCCAGTAAGGCTTCACTAGCGGTGCAAGGAGAGACCCAGTACTTC
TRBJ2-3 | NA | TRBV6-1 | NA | CASRVGGAGDTQYF | TGTGCCAGCAGAGTTGGGGGGGCGGGAGATACGCAGTATTTT
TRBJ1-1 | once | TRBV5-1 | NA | CASREDWAGRTEAFF | TGCGCCAGCAGAGAGGATTGGGCAGGGCGGACTGAAGCTTTCTTT
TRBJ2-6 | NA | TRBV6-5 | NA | CASSYSGALGANVLTF | TGTGCCAGCAGTTACTCGGGGGCGCTCGGGGCCAACGTCCTGACTTTC
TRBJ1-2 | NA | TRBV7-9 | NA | CASSVQGIFYGYTF | TGTGCCAGCAGCGTACAGGGAATCTTCTATGGCTACACCTTC
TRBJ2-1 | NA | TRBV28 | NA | CASSPRWEQFF | TGTGCCAGCAGTCCCCGGTGGGAGCAGTTCTTC
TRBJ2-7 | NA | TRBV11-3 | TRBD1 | CASSHGQGGTDEQYF | TGTGCCAGCAGCCACGGACAGGGTGGGACCGACGAGCAGTACTTC
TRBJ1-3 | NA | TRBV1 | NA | CTSTLTSSGNTIYF | TGCACCAGCACCCTTACTAGCTCTGGAAACACCATATATTTT
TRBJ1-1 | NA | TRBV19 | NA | CASSMFGPNTEAFF | TGTGCCAGTAGTATGTTTGGCCCAAACACTGAAGCTTTCTTT
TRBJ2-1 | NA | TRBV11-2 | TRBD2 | CASSSLYPLAGVGYNEQFF | TGTGCCAGCAGCTCCCTATACCCTCTAGCGGGAGTAGGTTACAATGAGCAGTTCTTC
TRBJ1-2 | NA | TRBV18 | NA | CASSPGRGYTF | TGTGCCAGCTCACCGGGGCGTGGCTACACCTTC
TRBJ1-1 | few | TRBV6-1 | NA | CASSEAHWSGGGAFF | TGTGCCAGCAGTGAAGCGCATTGGAGCGGGGGGGGCGCTTTCTTT
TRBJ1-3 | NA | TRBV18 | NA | CASSPPANSGNTIYF | TGTGCCAGCTCACCACCGGCCAACTCTGGAAACACCATATATTTT
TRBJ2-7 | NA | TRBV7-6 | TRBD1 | CASTDGDRVHEQYF | TGTGCCAGCACCGATGGGGACAGGGTCCACGAGCAGTACTTC
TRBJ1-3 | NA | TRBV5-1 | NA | CASSLAAGSGNTIYF | TGCGCCAGCAGCTTGGCGGCAGGGTCTGGAAACACCATATATTTT
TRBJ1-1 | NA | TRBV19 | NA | CASSPRGYTEAFF | TGTGCCAGTAGTCCTCGGGGGTACACTGAAGCTTTCTTT
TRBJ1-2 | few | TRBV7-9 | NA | CASSLIETGNGYTF | TGTGCCAGCAGCTTAATTGAGACAGGAAACGGCTACACCTTC
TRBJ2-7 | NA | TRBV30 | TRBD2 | CAWNLAGVWSYEQYF | TGTGCCTGGAACCTAGCGGGAGTTTGGTCCTACGAGCAGTACTTC
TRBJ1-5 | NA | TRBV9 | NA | CASSVQGHKSAGNQPQHF | TGTGCCAGCAGTGTACAGGGACACAAATCAGCGGGCAATCAGCCCCAGCATTTT
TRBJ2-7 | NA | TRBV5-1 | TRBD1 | CASSLAQQGSPYEQYF | TGCGCCAGCAGCTTGGCCCAACAGGGGTCCCCCTACGAGCAGTACTTC
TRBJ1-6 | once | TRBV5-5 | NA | CASSLGSSYNSPLHF | TGTGCCAGCAGCTTGGGGAGCTCCTATAATTCACCCCTCCACTTT
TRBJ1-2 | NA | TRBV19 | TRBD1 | CASIQSWTGANYGYTF | TGTGCCAGTATTCAATCTTGGACAGGGGCTAACTATGGCTACACCTTC
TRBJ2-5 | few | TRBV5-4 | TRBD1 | CASSLPGQRQETQYF | TGTGCCAGCAGCTTGCCGGGACAGCGCCAAGAGACCCAGTACTTC
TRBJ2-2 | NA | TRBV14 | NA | CASSPKMTGELFF | TGTGCCAGCAGCCCTAAAATGACCGGGGAGCTGTTTTTT